The entry that follows covers one T cell receptor (beta chain) sequence. Its antigen is as yet unknown. The source of the sample is a study of T-cell memory formation after mild COVID-19. Trimming cost V 6 bases and J 8 bases; bases outside gene matches: 4. The CDR3 spans 12 residues. 5'RACE, which relied on constant-segment primers, yielded TCR alpha and TCR beta cDNA libraries carrying sample barcodes and UMIs. Using its own MiXCR run on the 5' RACE reads, TCRdb lists one record per CDR3 protein. In the table there are 200,000 to 250,000 distinct CDR3 sequences, 15% of which are singletons. Study results and caveats: Clones contracting day 15 to 85 were balanced CD4/CD8; later expanders leaned CD4+.

The clonotype originates from an adult woman who had mild COVID-19 (a few samples of this study predate the infection). Cell type and time point are not known. What was sequenced was PBMCs or a T cell subset sorted from them (not recorded which). V gene TRBV12-3 or TRBV12-4 combines with J gene TRBJ1-2, with TRBD1 matching 9 bases. The CDR3 region is CASRPTGGGYTF. The CDR3 coding sequence is TGTGCCAGCAGGCCGACAGGGGGAGGCTACACCTTC.